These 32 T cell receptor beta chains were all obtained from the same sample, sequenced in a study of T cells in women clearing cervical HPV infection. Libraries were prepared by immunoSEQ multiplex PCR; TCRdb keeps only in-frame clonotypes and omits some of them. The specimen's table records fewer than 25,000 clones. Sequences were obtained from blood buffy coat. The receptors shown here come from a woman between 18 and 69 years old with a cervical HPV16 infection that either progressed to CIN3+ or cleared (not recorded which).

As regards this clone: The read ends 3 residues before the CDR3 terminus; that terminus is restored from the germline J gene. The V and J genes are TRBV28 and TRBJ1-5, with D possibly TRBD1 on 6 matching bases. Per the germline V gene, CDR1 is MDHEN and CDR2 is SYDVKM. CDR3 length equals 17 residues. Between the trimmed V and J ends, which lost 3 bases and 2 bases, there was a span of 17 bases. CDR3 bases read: TGTGCCAGCAGTTTTAGAAGGACAGCTGGTGGCAATCAGCCC. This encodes CASSFRRTAGGNQP. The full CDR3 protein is CASSFRRTAGGNQPQHF.

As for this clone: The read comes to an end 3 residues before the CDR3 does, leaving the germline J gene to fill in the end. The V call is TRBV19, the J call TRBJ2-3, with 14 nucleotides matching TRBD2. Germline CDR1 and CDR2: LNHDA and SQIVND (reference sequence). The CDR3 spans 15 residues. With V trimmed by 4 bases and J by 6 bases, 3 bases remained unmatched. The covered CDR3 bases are TGTGCCAGTAGTAGGACTAGCGGGAGGTCGGATACG. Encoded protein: CASSRTSGRSDT. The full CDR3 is CASSRTSGRSDTQYF.

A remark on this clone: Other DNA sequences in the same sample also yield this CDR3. CDR3: CSAGGETQYF. The CDR3 bases that were read are TGCAGTGCTGGGGGGGAGACC. The rearrangement joins TRBV20-1 to TRBJ2-5, with D tentatively TRBD2 (6 bases). The DNA ends 3 residues before the CDR3 does, and the rest of the CDR3 is filled in from the germline J gene. CDR1 is DFQATT and CDR2 is SNEGSKA in the germline V gene (reference sequence). The V end was cut by 5 bases, the J end by 5 bases, with 6 bases between. The CDR3 loop spans 10 amino acids.

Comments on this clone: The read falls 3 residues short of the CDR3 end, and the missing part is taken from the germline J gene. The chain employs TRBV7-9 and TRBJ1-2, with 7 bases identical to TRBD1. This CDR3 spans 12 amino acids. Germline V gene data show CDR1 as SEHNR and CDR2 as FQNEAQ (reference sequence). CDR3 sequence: CASSPQGGGYTF. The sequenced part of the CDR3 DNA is TGTGCCAGCAGCCCCCAGGGGGGAGGC.

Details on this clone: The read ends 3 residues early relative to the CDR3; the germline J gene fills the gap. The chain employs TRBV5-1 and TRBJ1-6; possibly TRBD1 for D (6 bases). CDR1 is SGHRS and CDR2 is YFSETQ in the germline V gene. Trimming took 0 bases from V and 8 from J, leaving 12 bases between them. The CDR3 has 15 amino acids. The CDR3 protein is CASSLAGDTYSPLHF. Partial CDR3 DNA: TGCGCCAGCAGCTTGGCCGGGGACACCTATTCACCC.

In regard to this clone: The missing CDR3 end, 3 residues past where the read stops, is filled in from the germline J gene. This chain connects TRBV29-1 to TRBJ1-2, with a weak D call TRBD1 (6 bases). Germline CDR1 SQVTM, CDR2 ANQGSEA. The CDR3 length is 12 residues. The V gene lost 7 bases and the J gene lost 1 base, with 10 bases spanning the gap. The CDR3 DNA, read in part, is TGCAGCGCTAAGGACAGTAACTATGGC. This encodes CSAKDSNYG. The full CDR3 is CSAKDSNYGYTF.

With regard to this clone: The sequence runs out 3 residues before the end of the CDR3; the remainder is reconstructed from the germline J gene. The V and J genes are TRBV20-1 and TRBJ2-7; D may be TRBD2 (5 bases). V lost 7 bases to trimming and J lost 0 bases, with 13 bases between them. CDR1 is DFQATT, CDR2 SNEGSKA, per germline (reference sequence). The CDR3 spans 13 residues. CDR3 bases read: TGCAGTGGGGCTGACCGGGGCTCCTACGAG. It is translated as CSGADRGSYE. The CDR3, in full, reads CSGADRGSYEQYF.

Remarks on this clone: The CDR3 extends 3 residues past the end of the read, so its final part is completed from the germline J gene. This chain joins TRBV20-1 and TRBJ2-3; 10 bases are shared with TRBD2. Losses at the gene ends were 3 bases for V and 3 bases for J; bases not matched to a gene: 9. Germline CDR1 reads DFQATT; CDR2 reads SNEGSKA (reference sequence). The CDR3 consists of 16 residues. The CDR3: CSARAAGLAYTDTQYF. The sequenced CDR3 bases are TGCAGTGCTAGGGCCGCGGGACTAGCGTATACAGATACG.

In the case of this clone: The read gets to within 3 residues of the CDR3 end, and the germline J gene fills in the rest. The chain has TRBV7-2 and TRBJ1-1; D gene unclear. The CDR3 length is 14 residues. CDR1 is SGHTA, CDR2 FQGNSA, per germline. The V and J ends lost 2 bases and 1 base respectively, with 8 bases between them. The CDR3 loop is CASSLSITNTEAFF. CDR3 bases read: TGTGCCAGCAGCTTAAGCATAACGAACACTGAA.

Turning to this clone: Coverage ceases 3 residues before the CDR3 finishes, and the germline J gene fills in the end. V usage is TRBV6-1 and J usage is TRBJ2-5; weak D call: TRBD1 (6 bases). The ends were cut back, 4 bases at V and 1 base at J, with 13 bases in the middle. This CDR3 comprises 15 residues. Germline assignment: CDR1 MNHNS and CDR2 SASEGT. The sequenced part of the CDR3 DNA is TGTGCCAGCAGTGCACACCCAGGGGTCCAAGAGACC. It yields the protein CASSAHPGVQET. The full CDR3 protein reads CASSAHPGVQETQYF.

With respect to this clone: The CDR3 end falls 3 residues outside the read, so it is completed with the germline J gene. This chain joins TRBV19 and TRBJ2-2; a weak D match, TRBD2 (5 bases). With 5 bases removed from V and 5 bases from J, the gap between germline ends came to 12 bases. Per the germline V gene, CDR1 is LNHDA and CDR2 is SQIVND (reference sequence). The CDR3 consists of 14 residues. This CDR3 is CASSGWSGTGELFF. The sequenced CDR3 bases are TGTGCCAGTAGTGGGTGGTCGGGGACCGGGGAG.

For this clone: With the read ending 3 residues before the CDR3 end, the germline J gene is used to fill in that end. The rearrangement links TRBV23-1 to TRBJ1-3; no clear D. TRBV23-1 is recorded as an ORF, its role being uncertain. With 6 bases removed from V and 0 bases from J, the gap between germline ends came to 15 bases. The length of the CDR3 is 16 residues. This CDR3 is CASSPHTNSSGNTIYF. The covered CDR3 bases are TGCGCCAGCAGCCCCCACACCAACAGCTCTGGAAACACC.

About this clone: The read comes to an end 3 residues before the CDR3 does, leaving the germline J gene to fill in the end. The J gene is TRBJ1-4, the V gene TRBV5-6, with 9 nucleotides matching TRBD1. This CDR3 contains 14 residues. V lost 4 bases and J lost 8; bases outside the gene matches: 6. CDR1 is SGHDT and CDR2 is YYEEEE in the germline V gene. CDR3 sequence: CASSLGQGSEKLFF. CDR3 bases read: TGTGCCAGCAGCCTGGGACAGGGATCCGAAAAA.

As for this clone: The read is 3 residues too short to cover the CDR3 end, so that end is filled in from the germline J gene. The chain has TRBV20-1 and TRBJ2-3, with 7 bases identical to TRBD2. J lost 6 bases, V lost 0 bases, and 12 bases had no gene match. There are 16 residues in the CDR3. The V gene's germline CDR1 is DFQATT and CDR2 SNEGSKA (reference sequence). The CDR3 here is CSARDLGLAAPDTQYF. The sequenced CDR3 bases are TGCAGTGCTAGAGATCTGGGGCTAGCGGCCCCCGATACG.

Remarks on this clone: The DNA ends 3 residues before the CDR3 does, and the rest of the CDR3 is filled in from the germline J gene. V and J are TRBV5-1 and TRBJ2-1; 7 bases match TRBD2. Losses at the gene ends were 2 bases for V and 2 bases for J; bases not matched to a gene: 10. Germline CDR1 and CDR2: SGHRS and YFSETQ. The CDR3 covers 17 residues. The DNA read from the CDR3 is TGCGCCAGCAGCTTCTCCGCCACAGCGGGAACCTACAATGAG. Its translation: CASSFSATAGTYNE. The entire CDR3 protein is CASSFSATAGTYNEQFF.

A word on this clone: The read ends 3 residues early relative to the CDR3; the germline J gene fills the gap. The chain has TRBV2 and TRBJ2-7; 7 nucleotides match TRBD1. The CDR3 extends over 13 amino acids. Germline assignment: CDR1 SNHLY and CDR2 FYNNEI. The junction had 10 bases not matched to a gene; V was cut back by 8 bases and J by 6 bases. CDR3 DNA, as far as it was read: TGTGCCAGCCTTACCCAGAGACAGGGCGAG. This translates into CASLTQRQGE. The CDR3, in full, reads CASLTQRQGEQYF.

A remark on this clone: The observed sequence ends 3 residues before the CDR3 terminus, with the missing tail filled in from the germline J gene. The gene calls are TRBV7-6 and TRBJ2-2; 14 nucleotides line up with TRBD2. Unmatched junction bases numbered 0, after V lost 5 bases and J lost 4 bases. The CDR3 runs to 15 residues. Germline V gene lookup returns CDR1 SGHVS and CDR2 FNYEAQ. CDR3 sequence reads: CASSGTSGGTGELFF. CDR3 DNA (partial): TGTGCCAGCAGCGGGACTAGCGGGGGCACCGGGGAG. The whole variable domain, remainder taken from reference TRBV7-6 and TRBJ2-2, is GAGVSQSPRYKVTKRGQDVALRCDPISGHVSLYWYRQALGQGPEFLTYFNYEAQQDKSGLPNDRFSAERPEGSISTLTIQRTEQRDSAMYRCASSGTSGGTGELFFGEGSRLTVL.

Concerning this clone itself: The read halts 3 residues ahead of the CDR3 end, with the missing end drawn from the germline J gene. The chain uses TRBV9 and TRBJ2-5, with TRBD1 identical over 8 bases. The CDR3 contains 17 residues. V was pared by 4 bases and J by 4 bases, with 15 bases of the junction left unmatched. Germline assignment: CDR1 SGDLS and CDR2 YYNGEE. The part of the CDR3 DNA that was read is TGTGCCAGCAGCAGAGGGGGAGGACAGGGTGGGCGAGAGACC. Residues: CASSRGGGQGGRET. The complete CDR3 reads CASSRGGGQGGRETQYF.

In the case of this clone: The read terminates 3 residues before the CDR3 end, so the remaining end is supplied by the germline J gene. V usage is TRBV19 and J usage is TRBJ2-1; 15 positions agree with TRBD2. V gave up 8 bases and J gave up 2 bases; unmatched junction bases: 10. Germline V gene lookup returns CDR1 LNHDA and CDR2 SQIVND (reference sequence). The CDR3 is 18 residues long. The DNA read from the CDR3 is TGTGCCAGTCCTGGGACTAGCGGGAGGTGGATGACCTACAATGAG. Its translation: CASPGTSGRWMTYNE. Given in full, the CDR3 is CASPGTSGRWMTYNEQFF.

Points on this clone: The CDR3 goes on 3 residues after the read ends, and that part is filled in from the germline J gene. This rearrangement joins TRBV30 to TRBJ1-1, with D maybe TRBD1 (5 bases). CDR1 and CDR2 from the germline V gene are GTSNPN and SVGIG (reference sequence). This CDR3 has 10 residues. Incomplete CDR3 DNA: TGTGCCTGGGTCCAGGGCTAC. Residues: CAWVQGY. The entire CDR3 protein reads CAWVQGYAFF. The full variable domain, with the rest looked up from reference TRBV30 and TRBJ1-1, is SQTIHQWPATLVQPVGSPLSLECTVEGTSNPNLYWYRQAAGRGLQLLFYSVGIGQISSEVPQNLSASRPQDRQFILSSKKLLLSDSGFYLCAWVQGYAFFGQGTRLTVV.

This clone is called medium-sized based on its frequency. Partial CDR3 DNA: TGCAGCGTCACAGCTACCACCGGGGAG. Residues: CSVTATTGE. The whole CDR3 is CSVTATTGELFF. The chain employs TRBV29-1 and TRBJ2-2; no clear D gene. The CDR3 end is not reached by the read, which stops 3 residues before it; the germline J gene fills it in. The germline V gene has CDR1 SQVTM and CDR2 ANQGSEA. The CDR3 has 12 residues. Trimming took 6 bases from V and 4 from J, leaving 9 bases between them.

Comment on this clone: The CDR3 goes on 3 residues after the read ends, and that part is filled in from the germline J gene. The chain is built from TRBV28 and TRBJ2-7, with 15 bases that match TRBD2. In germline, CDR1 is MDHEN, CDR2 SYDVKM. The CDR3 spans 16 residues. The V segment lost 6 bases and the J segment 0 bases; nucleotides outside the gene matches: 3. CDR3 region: CASRGLAGGGSYEQYF. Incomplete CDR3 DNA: TGTGCCAGCAGGGGACTAGCGGGAGGAGGCTCCTACGAG.

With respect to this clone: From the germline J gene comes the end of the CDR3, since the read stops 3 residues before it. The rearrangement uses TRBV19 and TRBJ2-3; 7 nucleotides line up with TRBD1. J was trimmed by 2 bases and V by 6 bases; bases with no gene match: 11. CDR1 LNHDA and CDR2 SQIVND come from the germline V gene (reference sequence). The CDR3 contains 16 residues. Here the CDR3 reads CASSSTGTANTDTQYF. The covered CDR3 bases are TGTGCCAGTAGCTCCACCGGGACAGCCAACACAGATACG.

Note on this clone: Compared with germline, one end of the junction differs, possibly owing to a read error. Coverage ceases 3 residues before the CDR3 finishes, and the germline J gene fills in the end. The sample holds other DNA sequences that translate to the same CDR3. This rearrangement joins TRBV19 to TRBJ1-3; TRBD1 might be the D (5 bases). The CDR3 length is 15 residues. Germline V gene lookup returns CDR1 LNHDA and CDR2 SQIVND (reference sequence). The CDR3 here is CASTALGHPGNTIYF. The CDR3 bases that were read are TGTGCCAGTACCGCGTTAGGACATCCTGGAAACACA.

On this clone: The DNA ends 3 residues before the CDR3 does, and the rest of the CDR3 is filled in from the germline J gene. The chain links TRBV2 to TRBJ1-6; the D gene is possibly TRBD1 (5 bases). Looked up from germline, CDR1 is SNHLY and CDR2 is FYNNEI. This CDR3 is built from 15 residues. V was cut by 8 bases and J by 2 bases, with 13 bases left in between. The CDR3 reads CASVSSGAYNSPLHF. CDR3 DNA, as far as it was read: TGTGCCAGCGTATCGTCGGGGGCCTATAATTCACCC.

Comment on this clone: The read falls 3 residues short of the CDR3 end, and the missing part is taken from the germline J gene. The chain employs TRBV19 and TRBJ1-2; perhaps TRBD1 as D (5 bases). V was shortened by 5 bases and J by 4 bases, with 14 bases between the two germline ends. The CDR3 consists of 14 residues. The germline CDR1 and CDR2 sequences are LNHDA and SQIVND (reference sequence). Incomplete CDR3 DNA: TGTGCCAGTAGTCCCGAGGGGCGCGGCTATGGC. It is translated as CASSPEGRGYG. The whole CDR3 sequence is CASSPEGRGYGYTF.

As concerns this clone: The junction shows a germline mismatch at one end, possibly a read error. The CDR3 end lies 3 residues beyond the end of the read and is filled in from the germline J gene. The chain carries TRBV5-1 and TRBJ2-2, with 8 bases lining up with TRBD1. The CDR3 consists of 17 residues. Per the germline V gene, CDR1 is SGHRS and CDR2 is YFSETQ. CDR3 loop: CASSPALQGAKTGELFF. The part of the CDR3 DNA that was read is TGCGCCAGCAGCCCCGCTCTCCAGGGGGCGAAGACCGGGGAG. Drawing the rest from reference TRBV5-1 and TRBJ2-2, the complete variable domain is KAGVTQTPRYLIKTRGQQVTLSCSPISGHRSVSWYQQTPGQGLQFLFEYFSETQRNKGNFPGRFSGRQFSNSRSEMNVSTLELGDSALYLCASSPALQGAKTGELFFGEGSRLTVL.

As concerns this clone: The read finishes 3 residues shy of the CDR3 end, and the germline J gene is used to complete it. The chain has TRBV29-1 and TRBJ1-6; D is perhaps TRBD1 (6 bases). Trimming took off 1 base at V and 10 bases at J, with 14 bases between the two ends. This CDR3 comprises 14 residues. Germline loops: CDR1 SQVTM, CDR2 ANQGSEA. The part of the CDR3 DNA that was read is TGCAGCGTTGAAGCAGGGGCCACTGGGTCACCC. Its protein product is CSVEAGATGSP. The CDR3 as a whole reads CSVEAGATGSPLHF.

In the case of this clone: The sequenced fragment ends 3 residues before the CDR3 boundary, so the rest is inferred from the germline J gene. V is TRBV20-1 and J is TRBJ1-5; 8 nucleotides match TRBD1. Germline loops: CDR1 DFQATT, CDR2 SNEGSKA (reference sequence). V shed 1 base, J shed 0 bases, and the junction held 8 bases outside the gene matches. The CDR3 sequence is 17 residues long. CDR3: CSARGDRNLNSNQPQHF. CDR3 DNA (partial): TGCAGTGCTAGAGGGGACAGGAACCTCAATAGCAATCAGCCC.

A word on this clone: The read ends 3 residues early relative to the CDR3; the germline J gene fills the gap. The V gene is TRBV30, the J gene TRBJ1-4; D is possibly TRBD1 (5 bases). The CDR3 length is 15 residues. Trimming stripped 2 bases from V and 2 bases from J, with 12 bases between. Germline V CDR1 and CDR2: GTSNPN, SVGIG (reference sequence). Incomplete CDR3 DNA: TGTGCCTGGAGTACCCCAGGGTCCACTAATGAAAAA. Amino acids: CAWSTPGSTNEK. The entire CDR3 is CAWSTPGSTNEKLFF.

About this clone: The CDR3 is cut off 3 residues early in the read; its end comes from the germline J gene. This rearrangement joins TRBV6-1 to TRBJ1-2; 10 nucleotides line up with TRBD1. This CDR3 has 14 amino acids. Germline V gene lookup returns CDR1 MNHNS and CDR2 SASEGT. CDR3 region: CASSETTGGPRYTF. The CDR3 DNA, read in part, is TGTGCCAGCAGTGAAACGACAGGGGGCCCGCGC.

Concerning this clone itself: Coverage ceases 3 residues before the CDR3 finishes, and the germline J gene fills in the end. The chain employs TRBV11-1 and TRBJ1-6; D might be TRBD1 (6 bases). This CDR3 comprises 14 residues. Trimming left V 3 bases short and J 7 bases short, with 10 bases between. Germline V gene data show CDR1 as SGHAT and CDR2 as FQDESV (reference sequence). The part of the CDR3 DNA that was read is TGTGCCAGCAGCTTGGGACATTTGAATTCACCC. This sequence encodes CASSLGHLNSP. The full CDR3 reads CASSLGHLNSPLHF.